Listed here are 2 T cell receptor beta chains from one sample, sequenced in a study of cytomegalovirus exposure and HLA in healthy donors (TCRdb year 2017). Libraries were constructed by the immunoSEQ multiplex PCR assay. A mixture of 60 forward primers for TCR Vbeta segments and 13 reverse primers for TCR Jbeta segments was used in the multiplex PCR. TCRdb took this table from immuneACCESS and kept in-frame rearrangements with V and J called. Such tables lack part of the clones; where checked against another copy, unresolved V genes explain under half of the gap, and the rest is unexplained. Across this sample there are some 190,000 clones, with 87% seen only once. Around 0.99% of the sample is held by the ten biggest clonotypes. Specimen: PBMCs. These receptor sequences come from a boy aged 2 to 9 in good health and CMV-seronegative.

The rearrangement uses TRBV30 and TRBJ2-5; 7 positions agree with TRBD1. The junction had 9 bases not matched to a gene; V was cut back by 0 bases and J by 11 bases. The germline CDR1 and CDR2 sequences are GTSNPN and SVGIG (reference sequence). CDR3 length: 13 residues. The CDR3 bases are TGTGCCTGGAGTGTAAGGTCAGGGGGAGAGCAGTACTTC. Amino acids: CAWSVRSGGEQYF.

The V and J genes are TRBV9 and TRBJ2-5; 7 positions agree with TRBD2. CDR1 SGDLS and CDR2 YYNGEE come from the germline V gene. V lost 4 bases and J lost 2; bases outside the gene matches: 17. The CDR3 length is 18 residues. The DNA for the CDR3 is TGTGCCAGCAGCCTCTCGGCGGGGAGCGGGGTAAATCAAGAGACCCAGTACTTC. Translating it yields CASSLSAGSGVNQETQYF.